A single T cell receptor (beta chain) is shown here with its context. Trimming removed 5 bases from V and 5 bases from J; junction bases left unmatched: 8. Germline-derived CDR1 and CDR2 are SGHTA and FQGNSA. This CDR3 contains 14 residues. The entry originates in a study of T cells in Graves' hyperthyroidism and ophthalmopathy. The source material, RNA transcripts, was used to amplify TCR beta CDR3 regions. TCR CDR3 regions were first amplified by RT-PCR with HTBI primers. One entry per CDR3 protein, called by TCRdb with MiXCR from the multiplex PCR reads. The sample shows nearly 750,000 distinct CDR3 sequences, around a third of them seen only once.

This chain connects TRBV7-2 to TRBJ1-2, with 7 bases lining up with TRBD1. The specimen sequenced was blood. The clonotype was recovered from a woman aged 35 to 49 with Graves' hyperthyroidism. The CDR3 region has the DNA TGTGCCAGCAGCCCGCGGGACAGACAATATGGCTACACCTTC. It codes for CASSPRDRQYGYTF. Full variable domain (outside the CDR3, taken from reference TRBV7-2 and TRBJ1-2): GAGVSQSPSNKVTEKGKDVELRCDPISGHTALYWYRQSLGQGLEFLIYFQGNSAPDKSGLPSDRFSAERTGGSVSTLTIQRTQQEDSAVYLCASSPRDRQYGYTFGSGTRLTVV.